The source of this T cell receptor beta chain is a study of T cell clones after liver transplantation. Study at large: Three of eight recipients were HCV-positive; others had non-autoimmune, non-viral indications.

The data were produced by immunoSEQ multiplex PCR, yet TCRdb's version contains in-frame clones alone and is incomplete. The sample has tens of thousands of clones, under 90% seen once. Germline values: CDR1 SGDLS, CDR2 YYNGEE. J lost 5 bases, V lost 3 bases, and 8 bases had no gene match. This CDR3 comprises 15 residues. The rearrangement links TRBV9 to TRBJ2-5; 9 nucleotides match TRBD2. This TCR came from a human patient who received a liver transplant. Some T cells could come from the graft donor. The sequencing used CD4+ T cells from blood, collected less than 50 months after liver transplant. Here the CDR3 DNA reads TGTGCCAGCAGCGCGACTAGCGGACCGCGGGAGACCCAGTACTTC. Residues: CASSATSGPRETQYF.